This is a list of T cell receptor beta chains from one sample in a study of blood T cell repertoires in COVID-19. Produced via immunoSEQ multiplex PCR; TCRdb's table is partial and in-frame only. Of roughly 180,000 clones in the sample, 82% were seen once. Sequencing input: PBMCs or T cells enriched from blood (not recorded which). The receptors derive from a man aged 55 to 70 who had recovered from COVID-19. Each CDR3 is given with its conserved first and last residue. Fields, in order: J gene, clone size, CDR3 length, D gene, V gene, CDR3 protein, CDR3 DNA. The D gene is left open where the match is weak. Clone size, where shown, is once, few, many, or a class for clones that have expanded.

TRBJ1-4 | . | 15 | . | TRBV5-1 | CASSLFGQSNEKLFF | TGCGCCAGCAGCTTGTTCGGACAGAGTAATGAAAAACTGTTTTTT
TRBJ2-1 | . | 11 | . | TRBV5-1 | CASSGRNEQFF | TGCGCCAGCAGCGGGAGGAATGAGCAGTTCTTC
TRBJ2-5 | . | 13 | . | TRBV15 | CATSRDVRETQYF | TGTGCCACCAGCAGAGATGTCAGGGAGACCCAGTACTTC
TRBJ2-3 | many | 14 | . | TRBV2 | CASSQEGGTDTQYF | TGTGCCAGCAGCCAAGAGGGCGGGACAGATACGCAGTATTTT
TRBJ2-5 | . | 15 | . | TRBV5-1 | CASSLETGLLGTQYF | TGCGCCAGCAGCTTGGAAACAGGGCTCTTAGGGACCCAGTACTTC
TRBJ1-2 | . | 14 | . | TRBV28 | CASRRQADGYGYTF | TGTGCCAGCAGACGACAGGCCGATGGGTATGGCTACACCTTC
TRBJ1-4 | . | 14 | . | TRBV3-1/TRBV3-2 | CASSQSRADEKLFF | TGTGCCAGCAGCCAGTCTCGAGCGGATGAAAAACTGTTTTTT
TRBJ2-7 | . | 16 | TRBD1 | TRBV4-2 | CASSQVGRTGTYEQYF | TGTGCCAGCAGCCAAGTTGGAAGGACAGGGACCTACGAGCAGTACTTC
TRBJ2-1 | . | 14 | TRBD1 | TRBV28 | CASSLVTGLSEQFF | TGTGCCAGCAGTTTAGTGACAGGGTTGTCTGAGCAGTTCTTC
TRBJ2-1 | . | 16 | TRBD2 | TRBV7-2 | CASSLAGLAVYNEQFF | TGTGCCAGCAGCTTAGCAGGACTAGCCGTCTACAATGAGCAGTTCTTC
TRBJ2-2 | few | 14 | TRBD1 | TRBV28 | CANQGQGNTGELFF | TGTGCCAATCAGGGACAGGGAAACACCGGGGAGCTGTTTTTT
TRBJ2-3 | . | 15 | . | TRBV3-1/TRBV3-2 | CASSQLGAGTDTQYF | TGTGCCAGCAGCCAACTGGGAGCGGGCACAGATACGCAGTATTTT
TRBJ1-1 | . | 11 | . | TRBV2 | CASNQVTEAFF | TGTGCCAGCAACCAGGTCACTGAAGCTTTCTTT
TRBJ2-7 | . | 14 | TRBD2 | TRBV10-3 | CAIGGLAGVNEQYF | TGTGCCATCGGGGGACTAGCGGGAGTTAACGAGCAGTACTTC
TRBJ2-7 | . | 16 | TRBD1 | TRBV3-1/TRBV3-2 | CASSQEGTGRRNEQYF | TGTGCCAGCAGCCAAGAGGGGACAGGGAGGAGAAACGAGCAGTACTTC
TRBJ2-2 | . | 20 | . | TRBV14 | CASSARAQEGLYENTGELFF | TGTGCCAGCAGCGCTCGGGCTCAGGAGGGGCTATACGAGAACACCGGGGAGCTGTTTTTT
TRBJ1-5 | . | 14 | . | TRBV19 | CASSIGRGGQPQHF | TGTGCCAGTAGTATAGGAAGGGGAGGTCAGCCCCAGCATTTT
TRBJ1-6 | . | 16 | TRBD1 | TRBV7-3 | CASSLTPAGGFSPLHF | TGTGCCAGCAGCTTAACTCCGGCAGGGGGCTTTTCACCCCTCCACTTT
TRBJ2-5 | . | 14 | . | TRBV9 | CASSAGTGRETQYF | TGTGCCAGCAGCGCTGGGACTGGACGGGAGACCCAGTACTTC
TRBJ2-7 | . | 14 | . | TRBV5-8 | CASTSLQGLFKQYF | TGTGCCAGCACCTCACTCCAGGGGTTGTTCAAGCAGTACTTC
TRBJ2-1 | . | 14 | TRBD1 | TRBV18 | CASWRTGAGNEQFF | TGTGCCAGCTGGAGGACAGGGGCGGGCAATGAGCAGTTCTTC
TRBJ2-1 | . | 15 | TRBD1 | TRBV30 | CAWSMGQENYNEQFF | TGTGCCTGGAGTATGGGACAGGAAAATTACAATGAGCAGTTCTTC
TRBJ2-3 | . | 15 | . | TRBV7-2 | CASSLMRGGTDTQYF | TGTGCCAGCAGCTTAATGCGGGGCGGGACAGATACGCAGTATTTT
TRBJ1-2 | . | 12 | . | TRBV24-1 | CATADGAYGYTF | TGTGCCACCGCAGATGGGGCCTATGGCTACACCTTC
TRBJ1-1 | . | 13 | . | TRBV12-3/TRBV12-4 | CASRGGGATEAFF | TGTGCCAGCAGGGGAGGGGGGGCCACTGAAGCTTTCTTT
TRBJ1-2 | . | 13 | . | TRBV28 | CASTQISNYGYTF | TGTGCCAGCACCCAAATCAGTAACTATGGCTACACCTTC
TRBJ1-1 | . | 14 | TRBD1 | TRBV5-1 | CASSRDSQGTEAFF | TGCGCCAGCAGCCGGGACAGTCAGGGCACTGAAGCTTTCTTT
TRBJ2-7 | few | 15 | . | TRBV11-2 | CASSSLKGTSYEQYF | TGTGCCAGCAGCTCCTTGAAAGGGACTTCCTACGAGCAGTACTTC
TRBJ2-1 | . | 17 | TRBD2 | TRBV5-1 | CASSLGLAASSYNEQFF | TGCGCCAGCAGCTTGGGTCTAGCGGCAAGCTCCTACAATGAGCAGTTCTTC
TRBJ1-1 | . | 14 | . | TRBV30 | CAWTFGFMNTEAFF | TGTGCCTGGACCTTCGGTTTCATGAACACTGAAGCTTTCTTT
TRBJ2-1 | . | 13 | TRBD1 | TRBV29-1 | CSVPGTGVNEQFF | TGCAGCGTTCCCGGGACAGGGGTCAATGAGCAGTTCTTC
TRBJ2-3 | . | 15 | TRBD2 | TRBV5-1 | CASSEGLADTDTQYF | TGCGCCAGCAGCGAGGGACTAGCGGACACAGATACGCAGTATTTT
TRBJ2-4 | . | 14 | . | TRBV19 | CASSVGLGGNIQYF | TGTGCCAGTAGTGTGGGACTGGGCGGAAACATTCAGTACTTC
TRBJ2-5 | . | 14 | . | TRBV6-1 | CASSEGAGPETQYF | TGTGCCAGCAGTGAAGGGGCGGGACCGGAGACCCAGTACTTC
TRBJ2-7 | . | 12 | TRBD1 | TRBV29-1 | CSVEGTGYEQYF | TGCAGCGTTGAAGGGACAGGCTACGAGCAGTACTTC
TRBJ2-7 | . | 11 | . | TRBV10-1 | CASSLQYEQYF | TGCGCCAGCAGTTTACAATACGAGCAGTACTTC
TRBJ1-2 | . | 16 | . | TRBV7-9 | CASSPLVGPSDYGYTF | TGTGCCAGCAGCCCCTTAGTGGGGCCGAGTGACTATGGCTACACCTTC